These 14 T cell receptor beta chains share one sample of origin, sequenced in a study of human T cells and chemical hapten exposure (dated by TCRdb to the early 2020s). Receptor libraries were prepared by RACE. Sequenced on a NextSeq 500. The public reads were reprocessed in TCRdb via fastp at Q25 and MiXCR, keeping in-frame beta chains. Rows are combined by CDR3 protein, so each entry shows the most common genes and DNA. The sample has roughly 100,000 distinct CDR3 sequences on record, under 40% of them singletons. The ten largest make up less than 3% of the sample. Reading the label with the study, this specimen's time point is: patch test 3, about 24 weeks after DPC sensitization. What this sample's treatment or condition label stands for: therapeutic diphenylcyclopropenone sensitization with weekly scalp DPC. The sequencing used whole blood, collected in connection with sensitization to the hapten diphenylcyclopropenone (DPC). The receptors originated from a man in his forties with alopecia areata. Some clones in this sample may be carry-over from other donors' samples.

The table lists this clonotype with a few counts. CDR3 coding DNA: TGTGCCAGCAGCTTAGGAGGGGGCCCCCTCTCCTACGAGCAGTACTTC. This gives the protein CASSLGGGPLSYEQYF. The chain employs TRBV7-2 and TRBJ2-7; 7 bases agree with TRBD1. In germline, CDR1 is SGHTA, CDR2 FQGNSA. This CDR3 is built from 16 residues. After removal of 1 base from V and 0 bases from J, the junction contained 6 bases not matched to a gene.

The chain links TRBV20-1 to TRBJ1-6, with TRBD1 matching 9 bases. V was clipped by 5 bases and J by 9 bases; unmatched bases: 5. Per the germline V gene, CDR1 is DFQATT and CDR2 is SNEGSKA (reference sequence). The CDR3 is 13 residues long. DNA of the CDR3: TGCAGTGCTTTGGACAGGGGATTTTCACCCCTCCACTTT. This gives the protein CSALDRGFSPLHF.

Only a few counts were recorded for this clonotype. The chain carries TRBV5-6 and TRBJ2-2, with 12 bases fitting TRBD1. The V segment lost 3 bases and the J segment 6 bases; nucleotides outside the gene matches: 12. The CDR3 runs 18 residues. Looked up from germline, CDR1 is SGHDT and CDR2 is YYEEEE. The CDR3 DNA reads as TGTGCCAGCAGCTGGGGGACAGGGGGCCGGTCGAAGTCCGGGGAGCTGTTTTTT. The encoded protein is CASSWGTGGRSKSGELFF. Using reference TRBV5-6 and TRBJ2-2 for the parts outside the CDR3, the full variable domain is DAGVTQSPTHLIKTRGQQVTLRCSPKSGHDTVSWYQQALGQGPQFIFQYYEEEERQRGNFPDRFSGHQFPNYSSELNVNALLLGDSALYLCASSWGTGGRSKSGELFFGEGSRLTVL.

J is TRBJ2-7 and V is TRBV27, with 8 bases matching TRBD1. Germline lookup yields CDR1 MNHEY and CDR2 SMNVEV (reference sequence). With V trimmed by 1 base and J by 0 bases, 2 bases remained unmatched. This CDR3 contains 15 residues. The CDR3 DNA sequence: TGTGCCAGCAGTTTATTACAGGGGGGCTCCTACGAGCAGTACTTC. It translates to CASSLLQGGSYEQYF.

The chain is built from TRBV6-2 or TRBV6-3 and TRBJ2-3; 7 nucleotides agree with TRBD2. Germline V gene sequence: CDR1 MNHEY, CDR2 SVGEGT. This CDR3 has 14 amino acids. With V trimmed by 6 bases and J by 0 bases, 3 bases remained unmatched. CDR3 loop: CASRRGTSTDTQYF. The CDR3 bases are TGTGCCAGCAGGCGGGGGACGAGCACAGATACGCAGTATTTT.

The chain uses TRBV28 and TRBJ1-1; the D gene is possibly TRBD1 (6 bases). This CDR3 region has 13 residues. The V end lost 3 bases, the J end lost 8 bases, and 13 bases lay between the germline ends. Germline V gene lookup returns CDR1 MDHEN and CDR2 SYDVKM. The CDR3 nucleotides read TGTGCCAGCAGTTTGGGGGCCCCCCCCGAAGCTTTCTTT. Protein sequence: CASSLGAPPEAFF. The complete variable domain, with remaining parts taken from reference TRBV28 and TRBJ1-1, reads DVKVTQSSRYLVKRTGEKVFLECVQDMDHENMFWYRQDPGLGLRLIYFSYDVKMKEKGDIPEGYSVSREKKERFSLILESASTNQTSMYLCASSLGAPPEAFFGQGTRLTVV.

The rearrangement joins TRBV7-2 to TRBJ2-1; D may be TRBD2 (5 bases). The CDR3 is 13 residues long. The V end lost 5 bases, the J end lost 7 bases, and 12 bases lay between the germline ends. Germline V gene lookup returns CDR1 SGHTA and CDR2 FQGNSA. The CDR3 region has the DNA TGTGCCAGCAGCCCCCCGGGGAAAAATGAGCAGTTCTTC. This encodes CASSPPGKNEQFF.

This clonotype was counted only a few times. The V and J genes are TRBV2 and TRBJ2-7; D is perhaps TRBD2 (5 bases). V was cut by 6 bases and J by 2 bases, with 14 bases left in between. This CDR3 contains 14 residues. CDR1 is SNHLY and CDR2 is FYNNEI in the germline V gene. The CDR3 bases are TGTGCCAGCAGCGCTGACGGGAAGGCCTACGAGCAGTACTTC. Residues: CASSADGKAYEQYF.

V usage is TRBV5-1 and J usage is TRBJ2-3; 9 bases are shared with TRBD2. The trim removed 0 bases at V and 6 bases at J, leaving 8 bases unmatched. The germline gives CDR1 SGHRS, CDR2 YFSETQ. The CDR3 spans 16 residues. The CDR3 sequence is CASSLGTAGGTDTQYF. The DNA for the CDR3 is TGCGCCAGCAGCTTGGGAACGGCGGGAGGGACGGATACGCAGTATTTT.

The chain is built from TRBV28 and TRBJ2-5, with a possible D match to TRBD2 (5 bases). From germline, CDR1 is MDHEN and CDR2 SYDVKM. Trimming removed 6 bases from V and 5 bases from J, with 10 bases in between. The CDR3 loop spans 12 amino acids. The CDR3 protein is CASRTTTETQYF. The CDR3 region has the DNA TGTGCCAGCAGGACGACTACGGAGACCCAGTACTTC.

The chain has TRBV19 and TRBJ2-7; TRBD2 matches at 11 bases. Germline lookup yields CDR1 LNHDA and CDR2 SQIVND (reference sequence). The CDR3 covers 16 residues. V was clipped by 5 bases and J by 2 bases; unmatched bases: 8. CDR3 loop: CASSPLAGAVTYEQYF. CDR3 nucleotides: TGTGCCAGTAGTCCACTAGCGGGAGCAGTAACCTACGAGCAGTACTTC.

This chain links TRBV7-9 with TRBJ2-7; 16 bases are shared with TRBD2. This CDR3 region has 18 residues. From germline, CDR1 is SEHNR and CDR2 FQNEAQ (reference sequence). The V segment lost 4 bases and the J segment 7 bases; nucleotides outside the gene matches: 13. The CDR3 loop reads CASSSGAGTSGRASEQYF. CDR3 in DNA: TGTGCCAGCAGCTCAGGAGCCGGGACTAGCGGGAGGGCCAGTGAGCAGTACTTC.

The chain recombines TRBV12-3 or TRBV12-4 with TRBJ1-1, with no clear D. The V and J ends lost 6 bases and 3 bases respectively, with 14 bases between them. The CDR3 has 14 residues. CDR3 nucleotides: TGTGCCAGCAGGGAGGCGGAGTCCTACACTGAAGCTTTCTTT. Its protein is CASREAESYTEAFF.

Written as DNA, the CDR3 is TGCAGTGCTAGCTCAGCGGGAGGACAAGAGACCCAGTACTTC. This encodes CSASSAGGQETQYF. The rearrangement joins TRBV20-1 to TRBJ2-5; TRBD2 aligns across 9 bases. V lost 3 bases and J lost 2; bases outside the gene matches: 4. The CDR3 is 14 residues long. Germline CDR1 and CDR2: DFQATT and SNEGSKA (reference sequence).